This T cell receptor (beta chain) was captured in a study of blood T cell repertoires in COVID-19. Across 20 to 25 US areas, participants ranged in age from about 18 to 100 years. Method: immunoSEQ multiplex PCR; TCRdb's copy keeps in-frame clones and lacks some. The sample has about 320,000 clones, about 87% seen once; the top ten hold over 4.5%. This CDR3 is built from 16 residues. V lost 5 bases to trimming and J lost 0 bases, with 14 bases between them. Germline V gene data show CDR1 as LNHDA and CDR2 as SQIVND (reference sequence). The chain links TRBV19 to TRBJ1-5, with a possible D match to TRBD1 (6 bases). The sequencing sample was made of PBMCs or T cells enriched from blood (not recorded which). The clonotype originates from a man aged 30 to 45 who had recovered from COVID-19. The CDR3 protein is CASSLGAAYSNQPQHF. The CDR3 bases are TGTGCCAGTAGTTTGGGGGCGGCGTATAGCAATCAGCCCCAGCATTTT.